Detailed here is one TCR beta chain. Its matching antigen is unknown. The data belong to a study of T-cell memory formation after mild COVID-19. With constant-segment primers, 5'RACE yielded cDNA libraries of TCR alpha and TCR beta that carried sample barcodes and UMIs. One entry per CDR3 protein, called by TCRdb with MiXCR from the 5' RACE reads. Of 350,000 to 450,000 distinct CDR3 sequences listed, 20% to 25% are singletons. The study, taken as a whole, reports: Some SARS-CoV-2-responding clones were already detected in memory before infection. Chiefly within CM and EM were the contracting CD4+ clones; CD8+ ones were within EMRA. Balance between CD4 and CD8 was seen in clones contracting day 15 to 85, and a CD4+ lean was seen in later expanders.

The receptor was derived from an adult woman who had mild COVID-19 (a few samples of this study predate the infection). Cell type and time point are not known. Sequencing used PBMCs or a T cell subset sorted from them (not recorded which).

This chain's CDR3 is CASSSWETQYF. The CDR3 DNA follows: TGTGCCAGCAGCTCATGGGAGACCCAGTACTTC. V usage is TRBV7-2 and J usage is TRBJ2-5, with unresolved D. The CDR3 covers 11 residues. Trimming pared 4 bases from V and 5 bases from J, leaving 5 bases between. Looked up from germline, CDR1 is SGHTA and CDR2 is FQGNSA.